This entry describes one T cell receptor (beta chain). The sample comes from a study of cytomegalovirus exposure and HLA in healthy donors. In the study overall: According to later analysis, the same platform produced the approximately 120 validation and about 630 first-cohort repertoires.

Germline CDR1 is SGHDT and CDR2 is YYEEEE. With 2 bases removed from V and 0 bases from J, the gap between germline ends came to 9 bases. The length of the CDR3 is 14 residues. The repertoire was sequenced with immunoSEQ multiplex PCR; TCRdb's copy has only in-frame clones and lacks some. Found here are a few hundred thousand clones, 65% to 90% of them singletons; the top ten hold around 1%. The chain is built from TRBV5-6 and TRBJ2-7; possible D gene TRBD1, 5 bases. Sequencing was carried out using PBMCs. The receptor's source is a woman between 18 and 30 years old in good health and CMV-seronegative. CDR3 coding DNA: TGTGCCAGCAGCTTCAAGACAGTCTCCTACGAGCAGTACTTC. Translation gives CASSFKTVSYEQYF.